Below are 22 T cell receptor beta chains sequenced from a single sample in a study of T-cell memory formation after mild COVID-19. TCRdb ran MiXCR on the 5' RACE reads and lists one entry per CDR3 protein. The repertoire holds 380,000 or so distinct CDR3 sequences, with approximately 14% as singletons. Input material: PBMCs or a T cell subset sorted from them (not recorded which). All receptors derive from a man aged 18 to 29 who had mild COVID-19 (a few samples of this study predate the infection). Cell type and time point are not known.

The V and J genes are TRBV20-1 and TRBJ2-3; D possibly uses TRBD1 or TRBD2 (5 bases each). Trimming shortened V by 2 bases and J by 0 bases, and 15 bases separated the two germline ends. The CDR3 length is 16 residues. The germline V gene has CDR1 DFQATT and CDR2 SNEGSKA (reference sequence). The CDR3 coding sequence is TGCAGTGCTAGATCCCCGGGGCTTCAAAGCACAGATACGCAGTATTTT. This sequence encodes CSARSPGLQSTDTQYF.

The chain recombines TRBV28 with TRBJ1-2, with a possible D match to TRBD1 (5 bases). This CDR3 is 13 amino acids long. The germline V gene has CDR1 MDHEN and CDR2 SYDVKM. Trimming removed 1 base from V and 8 bases from J, with 11 bases in between. CDR3 sequence: CASSLFGGDGYTF. CDR3 in DNA: TGTGCCAGCAGTTTATTCGGAGGGGACGGCTACACCTTC.

The CDR3: CASSQFGSNYGYTF. The CDR3 DNA follows: TGTGCCAGCAGCCAATTTGGAAGTAACTATGGCTACACCTTC. The genes are TRBV14 and TRBJ1-2, with D unresolved. Germline V gene lookup returns CDR1 SGHDN and CDR2 FVKESK. V dropped 2 bases and J dropped 1 base, with 8 bases sitting between them. This CDR3 is 14 amino acids long.

This clonotype has a handful of counts. The gene calls are TRBV10-3 and TRBJ2-7; D remains ambiguous. Germline assignment: CDR1 ENHRY and CDR2 SYGVKD. This CDR3 has 12 amino acids. Trimming removed 6 bases from V and 4 bases from J, with 10 bases in between. The CDR3 bases are TGTGCCATCAGCGCCCGTAATTACGAGCAGTACGTC. Amino acids: CAISARNYEQYV.

The chain uses TRBV28 and TRBJ2-2, with 7 bases identical to TRBD1. After removal of 8 bases from V and 5 bases from J, the junction contained 8 bases not matched to a gene. Germline assignment: CDR1 MDHEN and CDR2 SYDVKM. CDR3 size: 14 residues. Here the CDR3 DNA reads TGTGCCAGCCTAAGCACAGGGGAGACCGGGGAGCTGTTTTTT. This translates into CASLSTGETGELFF.

The gene calls are TRBV7-9 and TRBJ2-3; D ambiguous. Trimming removed 3 bases at V and 3 bases at J, with 10 bases between. The CDR3 loop spans 14 amino acids. Germline values: CDR1 SEHNR, CDR2 FQNEAQ (reference sequence). In DNA form, the CDR3 reads TGTGCCAGCAGCTTTAACGCACAAACAGATACGCAGTATTTT. Translation: CASSFNAQTDTQYF.

This chain uses TRBV4-1 with TRBJ1-5, with D tentatively TRBD1 (6 bases). The CDR3 is 15 amino acids. V gave up 4 bases and J gave up 3 bases, with 13 bases separating them. Germline CDR1 and CDR2: MGHRA and YSYEKL. The CDR3 sequence is CASSRLGGLNQPQHF. The CDR3 DNA is TGCGCCAGCAGCCGCTTAGGGGGGCTCAATCAGCCCCAGCATTTT.

The chain joins TRBV7-2 to TRBJ1-1, with a possible D match to TRBD1 (5 bases). V was cut by 5 bases and J by 5 bases, with 12 bases left in between. Per the germline V gene, CDR1 is SGHTA and CDR2 is FQGNSA. The CDR3 contains 13 residues. The CDR3 coding sequence is TGTGCCAGCAGCCTGACAGTCCGGACTGAAGCTTTCTTT. It codes for CASSLTVRTEAFF.

This clonotype was seen a few times. This rearrangement joins TRBV4-1 to TRBJ2-3; TRBD2 matches at 7 bases. Germline trimming cut 0 bases from V and 4 bases from J; bases unmatched to any gene: 4. CDR1 is MGHRA, CDR2 YSYEKL, per germline. The CDR3 loop spans 15 amino acids. DNA for the CDR3: TGCGCCAGCAGCCAAGAGGCGGGGGTGGCAGATACGCAGTATTTT. Its translation is CASSQEAGVADTQYF.

This chain links TRBV7-9 with TRBJ2-2; tentatively, D is TRBD1 or TRBD2 (5 bases each). Per the germline V gene, CDR1 is SEHNR and CDR2 is FQNEAQ (reference sequence). V lost 5 bases, J lost 6 bases, and 16 bases lay in between. The CDR3 has 15 residues. The CDR3 loop is CASSPSGGRSGELFF. The CDR3 DNA reads TGTGCCAGCAGCCCCAGTGGGGGACGGTCCGGGGAGCTGTTTTTT.

The rearrangement joins TRBV6-5 to TRBJ1-1; D call uncertain. The V gene lost 7 bases and the J gene lost 1 base, with 13 bases spanning the gap. CDR1 and CDR2 (germline): MNHEY, SVGAGI. CDR3 length equals 14 residues. In DNA, the CDR3 is TGTGCCAGCACCTCGGGAGGTTCGAACACTGAAGCTTTCTTT. This sequence encodes CASTSGGSNTEAFF.

This clonotype has at least ten counts. The gene calls are TRBV7-2 and TRBJ2-3; D perhaps matches TRBD1 (5 bases). The CDR3 is 16 amino acids. Trimming pared 0 bases from V and 2 bases from J, leaving 12 bases between. CDR1 and CDR2 (germline): SGHTA, FQGNSA. The DNA of the CDR3 is TGTGCCAGCAGCTTAGCCCGAGACAGATACACAGATACGCAGTATTTT. This codes for CASSLARDRYTDTQYF.

The rearrangement uses TRBV20-1 and TRBJ2-1; 7 nucleotides line up with TRBD2. The ends lost 0 bases at V and 7 bases at J; junction bases unmatched: 9. From germline, CDR1 is DFQATT and CDR2 SNEGSKA (reference sequence). The CDR3 has 15 amino acids. CDR3 protein: CSARDPRGGRNEQFF. CDR3 DNA: TGCAGTGCTAGAGATCCCCGCGGGGGAAGGAATGAGCAGTTCTTC.

The sample holds many counts of this clonotype. The J gene is TRBJ2-4, the V gene TRBV4-2; D remains ambiguous. CDR1 is LGHNA, CDR2 YNFKEQ, per germline. This CDR3 spans 14 amino acids. Trimming took off 1 base at V and 2 bases at J, with 6 bases between the two ends. The CDR3 DNA sequence: TGTGCCAGCAGCCAAGGGGCGTCCAAAAACATTCAGTACTTC. This encodes CASSQGASKNIQYF.

This clonotype was detected ten times or more. This chain joins TRBV4-1 and TRBJ2-3; no clear D. V lost 0 bases and J 0 bases, leaving 10 bases between the germline ends. The CDR3 consists of 16 residues. CDR1 MGHRA and CDR2 YSYEKL come from the germline V gene. The CDR3 sequence is CASSQEGTPSTDTQYF. The DNA for the CDR3 is TGCGCCAGCAGCCAAGAAGGCACACCTAGCACAGATACGCAGTATTTT.

This clonotype occurred a few times. The CDR3 region has the DNA TGTGCCAGCAGTGGCACAGGGGGCGGAATCTACGAGCAGTACGTC. Protein product: CASSGTGGGIYEQYV. V usage is TRBV6-1 and J usage is TRBJ2-7, with 9 bases identical to TRBD1. This CDR3 has 15 amino acids. The trim removed 4 bases at V and 3 bases at J, leaving 7 bases unmatched. CDR1 MNHNS and CDR2 SASEGT come from the germline V gene.

This clonotype was seen a few times. The chain couples TRBV7-9 to TRBJ2-3; D is ambiguous. V shed 2 bases and J shed 1 base, with 7 bases lying between them. Germline CDR1 reads SEHNR; CDR2 reads FQNEAQ (reference sequence). The CDR3 sequence is 14 residues long. The CDR3 protein is CASSLQSGTDTQYF. As DNA, the CDR3 is TGTGCCAGCAGCTTACAGTCTGGCACAGATACGCAGTATTTT.

This clonotype appeared a few times. The chain links TRBV6-2 or TRBV6-3 to TRBJ2-1; possibly TRBD2 for D (5 bases). Deletions cut 2 bases from V and 10 bases from J, with 15 bases between. This CDR3 has 14 residues. The V gene's germline CDR1 is MNHEY and CDR2 SVGEGT. CDR3 protein: CASSYVGGTGEQFF. CDR3 DNA sequence: TGTGCCAGCAGTTACGTAGGAGGAACGGGCGAGCAGTTCTTC.

This clonotype was counted only a few times. The J gene is TRBJ2-1, the V gene TRBV4-1; D is tentatively TRBD1 or TRBD2 (5 bases each). V was trimmed by 0 bases and J by 0 bases, leaving 12 bases between them. Germline lookup yields CDR1 MGHRA and CDR2 YSYEKL. The CDR3 contains 17 residues. The CDR3 sequence is CASSQDRGRRSYNEQFF. CDR3 DNA sequence: TGCGCCAGCAGCCAAGATCGGGGACGTCGCTCCTACAATGAGCAGTTCTTC.

V is TRBV19 and J is TRBJ2-2; a possible D gene is TRBD1 (5 bases). The CDR3 has 16 residues. V dropped 3 bases and J dropped 4 bases, with 15 bases sitting between them. The V gene's germline CDR1 is LNHDA and CDR2 SQIVND (reference sequence). The CDR3 DNA is TGTGCCAGTAGTATTCTGCAGGGCGGCGGCACCGGGGAGCTGTTTTTT. It translates to CASSILQGGGTGELFF.

The V and J genes are TRBV6-2 or TRBV6-3 and TRBJ1-5, with 10 bases identical to TRBD1. V shed 6 bases and J 6 bases; nucleotides not matched to a gene: 11. CDR1 is MNHEY and CDR2 is SVGEGT in the germline V gene. This CDR3 region has 16 residues. The CDR3 spells CASSHPRDRGSQPQHF. Here the CDR3 DNA reads TGTGCCAGCAGCCATCCCCGGGACAGGGGCAGTCAGCCCCAGCATTTT.

This clonotype has just a few counts. The rearrangement uses TRBV6-1 and TRBJ1-2; 7 positions match TRBD1. The CDR3 consists of 15 residues. The V segment lost 6 bases and the J segment 7 bases; nucleotides outside the gene matches: 14. Germline values: CDR1 MNHNS, CDR2 SASEGT. The CDR3 nucleotides read TGTGCCAGCAGCACGGGGGACAGCCCTATTCGTGGCTACACCTTC. Translation gives CASSTGDSPIRGYTF.